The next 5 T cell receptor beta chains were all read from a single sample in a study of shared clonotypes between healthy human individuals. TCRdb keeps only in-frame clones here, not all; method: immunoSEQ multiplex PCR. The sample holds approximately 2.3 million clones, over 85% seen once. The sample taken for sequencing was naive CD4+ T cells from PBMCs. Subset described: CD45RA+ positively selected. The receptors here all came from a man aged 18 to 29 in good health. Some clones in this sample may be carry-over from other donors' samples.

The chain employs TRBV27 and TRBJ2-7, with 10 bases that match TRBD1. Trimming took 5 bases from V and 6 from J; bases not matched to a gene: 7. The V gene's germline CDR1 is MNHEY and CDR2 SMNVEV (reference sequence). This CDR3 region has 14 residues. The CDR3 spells CASSKGDRGFEQYF. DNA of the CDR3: TGTGCCAGCAGTAAAGGGGACAGGGGTTTCGAGCAGTACTTC.

The CDR3 sequence is CASSSPLGQGGIANYGYTF. For the CDR3, the DNA is TGTGCCAGCAGCTCCCCCCTTGGTCAGGGAGGAATAGCTAACTATGGCTACACCTTC. The chain has TRBV7-2 and TRBJ1-2; possibly TRBD1 for D (5 bases). In germline, CDR1 is SGHTA, CDR2 FQGNSA. The V and J ends lost 4 bases and 0 bases respectively, with 24 bases between them. The CDR3 runs to 19 residues.

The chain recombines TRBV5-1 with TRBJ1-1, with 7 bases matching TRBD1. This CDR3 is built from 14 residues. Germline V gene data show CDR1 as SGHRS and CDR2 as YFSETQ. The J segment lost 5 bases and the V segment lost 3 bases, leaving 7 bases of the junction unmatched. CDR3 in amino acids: CASSSQTGVTEAFF. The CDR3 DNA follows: TGCGCCAGCAGCTCACAAACAGGGGTGACTGAAGCTTTCTTT.

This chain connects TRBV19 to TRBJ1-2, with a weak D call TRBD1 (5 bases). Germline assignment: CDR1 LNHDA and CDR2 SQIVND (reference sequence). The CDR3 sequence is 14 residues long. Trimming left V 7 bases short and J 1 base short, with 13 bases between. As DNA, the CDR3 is TGTGCCAGTACCCCGGGAGGGGTTAACTATGGCTACACCTTC. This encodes CASTPGGVNYGYTF.

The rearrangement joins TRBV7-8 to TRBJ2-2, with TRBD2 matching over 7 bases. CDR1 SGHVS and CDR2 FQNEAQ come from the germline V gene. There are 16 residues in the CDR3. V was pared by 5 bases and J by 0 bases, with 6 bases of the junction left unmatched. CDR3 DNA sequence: TGTGCCAGCAGCGACAGACTAGCAGCGAACACCGGGGAGCTGTTTTTT. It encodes CASSDRLAANTGELFF.